The 21 T cell receptor beta chains below all came from one sample that was sequenced in a study of vaccination and CD4 T cells after COVID-19. Treatment given: 10-day PBMC culture with coronavirus spike peptide pools or control peptides (ViraFEST assay). The unexposed donor's CD4+ T cells were collected before the COVID-19 pandemic (2011-2018). These TCRs are of unknown antigen specificity. Scientists ran DNA taken from cultured CD4+ T cells through the Oncomine TCR Beta short-read assay for sequencing. TCRdb re-called the PCR reads with MiXCR, one entry per CDR3 protein. This sample has several thousand distinct CDR3 sequences; 30% to 40% occur once, and the top ten carry roughly a third. The specimen sequenced was CD4+ T cells from blood, cultured in vitro. The receptors originated from a human donor in good health.

J is TRBJ1-6 and V is TRBV7-9; 8 bases line up with TRBD1. This CDR3 has 15 residues. The germline CDR1 and CDR2 sequences are SEHNR and FQNEAQ (reference sequence). V dropped 5 bases and J dropped 10; count of bases not matched to a gene: 10. CDR3 sequence reads: CASSMQGAEGSPLHF. The CDR3 nucleotides are TGTGCCAGCAGCATGCAGGGGGCTGAAGGCTCACCCCTCCACTTT.

Only a few counts were recorded for this clonotype. This chain links TRBV2 with TRBJ1-1; D remains unclear. Germline values: CDR1 SNHLY, CDR2 FYNNEI. Trimming shortened V by 1 base and J by 2 bases, and 5 bases separated the two germline ends. The CDR3 runs to 13 residues. The CDR3 spells CASSEGENTEAFF. The CDR3 coding sequence is TGTGCCAGCAGTGAAGGAGAAAACACTGAAGCTTTCTTT.

V gene TRBV20-1 combines with J gene TRBJ2-2, with TRBD2 identical over 10 bases. Germline-derived CDR1 and CDR2 are DFQATT and SNEGSKA (reference sequence). Trimming at V came to 6 bases and at J to 1 base, leaving 8 bases not matched to a gene. The CDR3 is made up of 16 amino acids. The CDR3 is CSAKAPSGGNTGELFF. CDR3 nucleotides: TGCAGTGCCAAGGCCCCTAGCGGGGGGAACACCGGGGAGCTGTTTTTT.

This clonotype showed up just a few times. This chain joins TRBV6-5 and TRBJ1-1; no firm D call. In germline, CDR1 is MNHEY, CDR2 SVGAGI. CDR3 length equals 15 residues. The V end lost 0 bases, the J end lost 5 bases, and 13 bases lay between the germline ends. The DNA of the CDR3 is TGTGCCAGCAGTTACTCGTCAGAGGGAGGGACTGAAGCTTTCTTT. Its protein product is CASSYSSEGGTEAFF.

Relative to its sample, this clonotype is medium-sized. The rearrangement joins TRBV6-1 to TRBJ1-2; tentatively, D is TRBD1 (5 bases). Trimming took 3 bases from V and 0 from J, leaving 8 bases between them. CDR3 length: 14 residues. Germline V gene data show CDR1 as MNHNS and CDR2 as SASEGT. In nucleotides, the CDR3 is TGTGCCAGCAGTGACGGGACTCCTAACTATGGCTACACCTTC. Encoded protein: CASSDGTPNYGYTF.

The chain recombines TRBV10-3 with TRBJ1-6; D remains ambiguous. Germline CDR1 is ENHRY and CDR2 is SYGVKD. This CDR3 has 13 amino acids. Trimming cost V 5 bases and J 8 bases, with 10 bases left between them. The CDR3 region is CAISPILHSPLHF. CDR3 bases: TGTGCCATCAGTCCTATTTTACATTCACCCCTCCACTTT.

This clonotype was counted between two and nine times. V gene TRBV7-9 combines with J gene TRBJ1-2; D uncertain. Trimming took 2 bases from V and 4 from J, leaving 8 bases between them. Germline V gene sequence: CDR1 SEHNR, CDR2 FQNEAQ (reference sequence). This CDR3 contains 13 residues. CDR3 in amino acids: CASSLKAGYGYTF. For the CDR3, the DNA is TGTGCCAGCAGCTTAAAGGCGGGCTATGGCTACACCTTC. The complete variable domain, with remaining parts taken from reference TRBV7-9 and TRBJ1-2, reads DTGVSQNPRHKITKRGQNVTFRCDPISEHNRLYWYRQTLGQGPEFLTYFQNEAQLEKSRLLSDRFSAERPKGSFSTLEIQRTEQGDSAMYLCASSLKAGYGYTFGSGTRLTVV.

The rearrangement joins TRBV12-3 or TRBV12-4 to TRBJ1-2; no reliable D call. The CDR3 extends over 13 amino acids. Trimming took off 6 bases at V and 3 bases at J, with 11 bases between the two ends. The CDR3 loop is CASSPDEDYGYTF. In DNA form, the CDR3 reads TGTGCCAGCAGCCCGGACGAGGACTATGGCTACACCTTC.

About this clonotype: Mismatch with germline at one junction end may stem from a read error. This rearrangement joins TRBV6-5 to TRBJ1-1; a possible D gene is TRBD1 (5 bases). The germline CDR1 and CDR2 sequences are MNHEY and SVGAGI. The CDR3 is 15 residues long. This CDR3 reads CVSSYSRGAGTEAFF. CDR3 in DNA: TGTGTCAGCAGTTACTCGAGAGGGGCCGGCACTGAAGCTTTCTTT.

This clonotype was observed a handful of times. This chain links TRBV27 with TRBJ2-3; D gene ambiguous. This CDR3 region has 11 residues. The V and J ends lost 5 bases and 4 bases respectively, with 4 bases between them. The germline V gene has CDR1 MNHEY and CDR2 SMNVEV (reference sequence). Written as DNA, the CDR3 is TGTGCCAGCAGTCGAGCAGATACGCAGTATTTT. It translates to CASSRADTQYF.

The table lists this clonotype with a few counts. V and J are TRBV7-6 and TRBJ2-7; D might be TRBD2 (6 bases). This CDR3 region has 15 residues. Between the trimmed V and J ends, which lost 0 bases and 0 bases, there was a span of 9 bases. Looked up from germline, CDR1 is SGHVS and CDR2 is FNYEAQ. The CDR3 sequence is CASSLARGSSYEQYF. In DNA, the CDR3 is TGTGCCAGCAGCTTAGCGCGGGGCAGCTCCTACGAGCAGTACTTC.

This chain links TRBV19 with TRBJ1-1, with 7 bases aligning to TRBD1. Germline trimming cut 6 bases from V and 11 bases from J; bases unmatched to any gene: 15. This CDR3 contains 14 residues. Germline loops: CDR1 LNHDA, CDR2 SQIVND (reference sequence). CDR3 sequence: CASRTEDRLSGAFF. As DNA, the CDR3 is TGTGCCAGTAGGACAGAGGACAGGTTATCGGGGGCTTTCTTT.

In its sample, this clonotype was seen a few times. The rearrangement uses TRBV20-1 and TRBJ1-2; the D is unclear. The V gene lost 6 bases and the J gene lost 4 bases, with 15 bases spanning the gap. CDR1 DFQATT and CDR2 SNEGSKA come from the germline V gene (reference sequence). This CDR3 has 13 amino acids. The CDR3 nucleotides read TGCAGTGCCCCCGGGCAAGCTTTCTATGGCTACACCTTC. Translated, it gives CSAPGQAFYGYTF.

The rearrangement uses TRBV20-1 and TRBJ1-1; D is unclear. The CDR3 has 13 residues. Trimming pared 3 bases from V and 0 bases from J, leaving 8 bases between. Looked up from germline, CDR1 is DFQATT and CDR2 is SNEGSKA (reference sequence). The CDR3 bases are TGCAGTGCTAGCACAGAAATGAACACTGAAGCTTTCTTT. Protein: CSASTEMNTEAFF.

Only a few counts were recorded for this clonotype. J is TRBJ2-1 and V is TRBV20-1; 7 bases match TRBD2. CDR1 and CDR2 from the germline V gene are DFQATT and SNEGSKA (reference sequence). V gave up 3 bases and J gave up 4 bases; unmatched junction bases: 9. The length of the CDR3 is 15 residues. The CDR3 protein is CSASEGTGGYNEQFF. CDR3 sequence (DNA): TGCAGTGCTAGTGAGGGGACGGGAGGATACAATGAGCAGTTCTTC.

The rearrangement uses TRBV20-1 and TRBJ2-7, with 9 bases lining up with TRBD1. Germline lookup yields CDR1 DFQATT and CDR2 SNEGSKA (reference sequence). V shed 3 bases and J 4 bases; nucleotides not matched to a gene: 13. The CDR3 is made up of 16 amino acids. The CDR3 spells CSARTSKGDRAYEQYF. The CDR3 DNA follows: TGCAGTGCTAGGACATCAAAAGGGGACAGGGCTTACGAGCAGTACTTC.

The rearrangement uses TRBV6-5 and TRBJ1-1; 7 bases agree with TRBD1. Trimming cost V 0 bases and J 4 bases; bases outside gene matches: 8. CDR1 is MNHEY, CDR2 SVGAGI, per germline. This CDR3 contains 16 residues. The CDR3 DNA is TGTGCCAGCAGTTACTCCTACAGGGGAGGGGGCACTGAAGCTTTCTTT. It encodes CASSYSYRGGGTEAFF.

The chain links TRBV15 to TRBJ2-3, with 7 bases that match TRBD2. With V trimmed by 6 bases and J by 0 bases, 6 bases remained unmatched. CDR1 and CDR2 (germline): LNHNV, YYDKDF (reference sequence). This CDR3 region has 15 residues. CDR3: CATRWGGGSTDTQYF. CDR3 nucleotides: TGTGCCACCAGGTGGGGGGGGGGGAGCACAGATACGCAGTATTTT.

This clonotype was detected only a few times. A far larger clone is only one base removed, so a read error is likely. The rearrangement links TRBV11-2 to TRBJ2-3; no clear D. Trimming removed 5 bases at V and 2 bases at J, with 5 bases between. CDR1 is SGHAT, CDR2 FQNNGV, per germline. This CDR3 comprises 12 residues. The DNA for the CDR3 is TGTGCCAGCAGCCTATACACAGATACGCAGTATTTT. Amino acid sequence: CASSLYTDTQYF.

In its sample, this clonotype was seen once. This chain connects TRBV6-5 to TRBJ2-5; no definite D call. There are 15 residues in the CDR3. The germline V gene encodes CDR1 MNHEY and CDR2 SVGAGI. V lost 0 bases, J lost 5 bases, and 13 bases lay in between. CDR3 loop: CASSYSLGFLETQYF. CDR3 nucleotide sequence: TGTGCCAGCAGTTACTCGTTAGGGTTTTTGGAGACCCAGTACTTC.

This clonotype is labeled medium-sized. The genes are TRBV30 and TRBJ1-2; 8 bases map to TRBD1. The length of the CDR3 is 13 residues. Trimming took 4 bases from V and 2 from J; bases not matched to a gene: 3. From germline, CDR1 is GTSNPN and CDR2 SVGIG (reference sequence). The CDR3 DNA follows: TGTGCCTGGACCCCAGGGGGCAACTATGGCTACACCTTC. Its translation: CAWTPGGNYGYTF.